What follows are 19 T cell receptor beta chains derived from one specimen sequenced in a study of cytomegalovirus exposure and HLA in healthy donors. The study ran its PCR with 60 Vbeta and 13 Jbeta primers. Repertoires were generated with immunoSEQ multiplex PCR, while TCRdb's copy carries only in-frame clones and drops some. The repertoire includes 160,000 or so clones, roughly 80% of them detected once, and around 3.5% sits in the top ten. The sample comprised PBMCs. The receptors originated from a man aged 25-45 years in good health and CMV-seropositive.

The chain combines TRBV7-9 with TRBJ1-2; TRBD1 is a possible D gene (5 bases). The CDR3 has 17 residues. Trimming took 2 bases from V and 0 from J, leaving 16 bases between them. Germline V CDR1 and CDR2: SEHNR, FQNEAQ (reference sequence). The CDR3 nucleotides are TGTGCCAGCAGCTTACGGGGGAGGGGATTACCTAACTATGGCTACACCTTC. The encoded protein is CASSLRGRGLPNYGYTF.

V usage is TRBV5-1 and J usage is TRBJ2-7; 8 nucleotides match TRBD1. V gave up 2 bases and J gave up 5 bases; unmatched junction bases: 0. The CDR3 contains 12 residues. Looked up from germline, CDR1 is SGHRS and CDR2 is YFSETQ. The chain's CDR3 is CASSLQGDEQYF. The DNA of the CDR3 is TGCGCCAGCAGCTTACAGGGGGACGAGCAGTACTTC.

The rearrangement uses TRBV5-1 and TRBJ1-2; 11 bases match TRBD1. The CDR3 extends over 13 amino acids. Germline assignment: CDR1 SGHRS and CDR2 YFSETQ. The trim removed 5 bases at V and 8 bases at J, leaving 5 bases unmatched. DNA of the CDR3: TGCGCCAGCAGAGGACAGGGGGCGTCGGGCTACACCTTC. The encoded protein is CASRGQGASGYTF.

This clone was found a few times. The V and J genes are TRBV4-1 and TRBJ1-5; the D is unclear. Germline CDR1 is MGHRA and CDR2 is YSYEKL. V was trimmed by 1 base and J by 2 bases, leaving 15 bases between them. This CDR3 comprises 17 residues. The CDR3 DNA follows: TGCGCCAGCAGCCAAGGGCGAGCCCGCGGGGGCAATCAGCCCCAGCATTTT. Amino acids: CASSQGRARGGNQPQHF.

J is TRBJ1-5 and V is TRBV2, with TRBD1 matching 8 bases. This CDR3 has 14 residues. Germline V gene lookup returns CDR1 SNHLY and CDR2 FYNNEI. Trimming cost V 2 bases and J 9 bases; bases outside gene matches: 6. The CDR3 bases are TGTGCCAGCAGTGAATTACAGGGGGATTTGCCCCAGCATTTT. This codes for CASSELQGDLPQHF.

The V and J genes are TRBV27 and TRBJ2-7; tentative D call: TRBD2 (5 bases). V lost 3 bases and J 5 bases, leaving 14 bases between the germline ends. Germline CDR1 and CDR2: MNHEY and SMNVEV (reference sequence). The CDR3 totals 14 residues. The CDR3 loop reads CASSLGDLMNEQYF. The CDR3 coding sequence is TGTGCCAGCAGTTTGGGAGATTTGATGAACGAGCAGTACTTC.

The gene calls are TRBV27 and TRBJ2-1; TRBD2 might be the D (5 bases). CDR1 MNHEY and CDR2 SMNVEV come from the germline V gene (reference sequence). The CDR3 extends over 13 amino acids. V dropped 7 bases and J dropped 7 bases, with 14 bases sitting between them. The CDR3 region has the DNA TGTGCCAGCACAATTTCACGGGAAAATGAGCAGTTCTTC. Amino acids: CASTISRENEQFF.

This chain connects TRBV4-3 to TRBJ2-1; TRBD2 matches 11 bases. Losses at the gene ends were 0 bases for V and 9 bases for J; bases not matched to a gene: 10. Germline V gene lookup returns CDR1 LGHNA and CDR2 YSLEER. The CDR3 consists of 17 residues. This CDR3 reads CASSQDSGGAFVVEQFF. The CDR3 nucleotides are TGCGCCAGCAGCCAAGATAGCGGGGGGGCCTTTGTCGTTGAGCAGTTCTTC.

This clone came up a few times. The V call is TRBV29-1, the J call TRBJ1-2, with TRBD1 matching 9 bases. After removal of 7 bases from V and 2 bases from J, the junction contained 5 bases not matched to a gene. From germline, CDR1 is SQVTM and CDR2 ANQGSEA. The CDR3 consists of 13 residues. CDR3 coding DNA: TGCAGCGCCGCGGACAGGGGAAACTATGGCTACACCTTC. It encodes CSAADRGNYGYTF. Full variable domain (remainder filled in from reference TRBV29-1 and TRBJ1-2): SAVISQKPSRDICQRGTSLTIQCQVDSQVTMMFWYRQQPGQSLTLIATANQGSEATYESGFVIDKFPISRPNLTFSTLTVSNMSPEDSSIYLCSAADRGNYGYTFGSGTRLTVV.

This clone was seen more than once but under ten times. V usage is TRBV6-5 and J usage is TRBJ1-3; the match to TRBD1 covers 7 bases. This CDR3 region has 14 residues. V lost 6 bases, J lost 1 base, and 3 bases stayed unmatched. Germline-derived CDR1 and CDR2 are MNHEY and SVGAGI. The CDR3 nucleotides read TGTGCCAGCAGCGGACAGGTTTCTGGAAACACCATATATTTT. Translating it yields CASSGQVSGNTIYF.

In its sample, this clone was seen a few times. The rearrangement uses TRBV6-6 and TRBJ1-5; D unresolved. V gave up 0 bases and J gave up 4 bases, with 7 bases separating them. Germline V lookup: CDR1 MNHNY, CDR2 SVGAGI (reference sequence). This CDR3 region has 14 residues. The chain's CDR3 is CASSYSRGNQPQHF. DNA for the CDR3: TGTGCCAGCAGTTACTCGCGTGGTAATCAGCCCCAGCATTTT.

This sequence joins TRBV12-5 and TRBJ1-6; D is unresolved. The CDR3 totals 14 residues. The germline V gene encodes CDR1 LGHNT and CDR2 FRNRAP. V was shortened by 6 bases and J by 10 bases, with 16 bases between the two germline ends. This CDR3 is CASGRTDITSPLHF. In DNA form, the CDR3 reads TGTGCTAGTGGCCGTACAGATATTACATCACCCCTCCACTTT.

This CDR3 is CASSLDRGETQYF. The DNA of the CDR3 is TGTGCCAGCAGCTTAGACAGGGGGGAGACCCAGTACTTC. The rearrangement uses TRBV7-6 and TRBJ2-5, with 8 bases identical to TRBD1. Germline V gene data show CDR1 as SGHVS and CDR2 as FNYEAQ. V dropped 1 base and J dropped 5; count of bases not matched to a gene: 0. The CDR3 runs 13 residues.

V is TRBV14 and J is TRBJ2-7, with D tentatively TRBD1 (7 bases). Trimming cost V 7 bases and J 0 bases, with 16 bases left between them. The CDR3 consists of 15 residues. Germline assignment: CDR1 SGHDN and CDR2 FVKESK. In nucleotides, the CDR3 is TGTGCCAGCACCTTTGCGGGACAGAGCTCCTACGAGCAGTACTTC. Translated, it gives CASTFAGQSSYEQYF.

The chain recombines TRBV4-1 with TRBJ1-6; unclear D gene. CDR1 is MGHRA, CDR2 YSYEKL, per germline. V was trimmed by 0 bases and J by 3 bases, leaving 12 bases between them. CDR3 length: 17 residues. The CDR3 nucleotides read TGCGCCAGCAGCCAAGACCCTCTTTTAATCTATAATTCACCCCTCCACTTT. Encoded protein: CASSQDPLLIYNSPLHF.

The CDR3 region has the DNA TGTGCCAGCAGTCCCTCCTTGGGACAGGGTTCAGATACGCAGTATTTT. This codes for CASSPSLGQGSDTQYF. The rearrangement uses TRBV28 and TRBJ2-3, with TRBD1 matching over 9 bases. J was trimmed by 4 bases and V by 5 bases; bases with no gene match: 10. CDR1 MDHEN and CDR2 SYDVKM come from the germline V gene. The CDR3 runs 16 residues.

The genes are TRBV20-1 and TRBJ1-2; D perhaps matches TRBD1 (5 bases). The ends were cut back, 6 bases at V and 3 bases at J, with 8 bases in the middle. Germline lookup yields CDR1 DFQATT and CDR2 SNEGSKA (reference sequence). The CDR3 has 11 amino acids. The CDR3 coding sequence is TGCAGTGCCTGGGGGGACTATGGCTACACCTTC. The encoded protein is CSAWGDYGYTF.

This chain connects TRBV15 to TRBJ2-4; perhaps TRBD1 as D (6 bases). The germline CDR1 and CDR2 sequences are LNHNV and YYDKDF (reference sequence). The CDR3 is made up of 15 amino acids. The V end was cut by 6 bases, the J end by 0 bases, with 12 bases between. DNA for the CDR3: TGTGCCACCAGACCACAGGGTGTAGCCAAAAACATTCAGTACTTC. The encoded protein is CATRPQGVAKNIQYF.

The chain links TRBV6-5 to TRBJ2-7, with a weak D call TRBD2 (5 bases). CDR3 length: 11 amino acids. Germline V gene sequence: CDR1 MNHEY, CDR2 SVGAGI. V dropped 8 bases and J dropped 5 bases, with 10 bases sitting between them. Here the CDR3 reads CASCEGNEQYF. CDR3 bases: TGTGCCAGCTGCGAGGGTAACGAGCAGTACTTC.